The 5 T cell receptor beta chains below were found in one sample sequenced in a study of T cell repertoires in cytomegalovirus infection. TCRdb used MiXCR to reprocess the reads, holding one entry per CDR3 protein. The table includes roughly 800,000 distinct CDR3 sequences, almost 30% detected once. These receptors lack a known antigen. This specimen consisted of cultured CD8+ T cells from PBMCs, obtained from culture after CMV antigen stimulation. The receptor set was obtained from a human donor in good health (CMV status not recorded). Some clones in this sample may be carry-over from other donors' samples.

The chain carries TRBV27 and TRBJ2-1; 13 bases are a match to TRBD2. Germline V gene lookup returns CDR1 MNHEY and CDR2 SMNVEV (reference sequence). V gave up 3 bases and J gave up 2 bases; unmatched junction bases: 7. This CDR3 is 18 amino acids long. In DNA, the CDR3 is TGTGCCAGCAGTTTGTCGGGACTAGCGGGGCCACCCTACAATGAGCAGTTCTTC. This sequence encodes CASSLSGLAGPPYNEQFF.

The table lists this clonotype with a few counts. V gene TRBV29-1 combines with J gene TRBJ2-3; the D gene is possibly TRBD2 (5 bases). V shed 6 bases and J shed 6 bases, with 19 bases lying between them. Looked up from germline, CDR1 is SQVTM and CDR2 is ANQGSEA. The CDR3 totals 14 residues. CDR3 DNA: TGCAGCGTCGAGGGAAGGAGTGGTGTGGATACGCAGTATTTT. It specifies CSVEGRSGVDTQYF.

This clonotype was counted between two and nine times. The chain carries TRBV6-1 and TRBJ2-5; D perhaps matches TRBD1 (5 bases). This CDR3 is 14 amino acids long. V was pared by 1 base and J by 8 bases, with 14 bases between. The germline V gene encodes CDR1 MNHNS and CDR2 SASEGT. DNA of the CDR3: TGTGCCAGCAGTGAAGTTTTGCCAGACAGTACCCAGTACTTC. Amino acid sequence: CASSEVLPDSTQYF.

This clonotype was detected a few times. The rearrangement links TRBV20-1 to TRBJ2-1; D is perhaps TRBD2 (6 bases). Trimming took 0 bases from V and 3 from J, leaving 15 bases between them. The CDR3 loop spans 16 amino acids. In germline, CDR1 is DFQATT, CDR2 SNEGSKA (reference sequence). The CDR3 DNA is TGCAGTGCTAGAGACGAACCGGGACTGGACTACAATGAGCAGTTCTTC. It is translated as CSARDEPGLDYNEQFF.

In this sample, this clonotype turned up a few times. The rearrangement links TRBV28 to TRBJ1-5; D uncertain. Trimming took 2 bases from V and 5 from J, leaving 7 bases between them. Germline CDR1 and CDR2: MDHEN and SYDVKM. This CDR3 is 13 amino acids long. The CDR3 loop is CASSLVIYQPQHF. DNA for the CDR3: TGTGCCAGCAGTTTAGTCATATATCAGCCCCAGCATTTT.